These 30 T cell receptor beta chains were all obtained from the same sample, sequenced in a study of CD8 T cells in ankylosing spondylitis. Whole-study results and caveats: Typical of ankylosing spondylitis blood, it appeared, was a TCR beta motif of eight highly homologous variants.

These receptors have no identified antigens. TCRdb passed the 5' RACE reads through MiXCR, listing each CDR3 protein once. Among about 500,000 distinct CDR3 sequences listed, approximately 5.3% were seen once. Sequencing was performed on blood, either unsorted or a sorted T cell fraction (not recorded which). Every receptor here comes from a male donor with ankylosing spondylitis.

This clonotype was seen repeatedly, ten times or more. The chain uses TRBV4-2 and TRBJ2-1; possible D gene TRBD1, 5 bases. The CDR3 consists of 15 residues. Germline assignment: CDR1 LGHNA and CDR2 YNFKEQ. V gave up 4 bases and J gave up 1 base, with 11 bases separating them. CDR3 sequence: CASSRGAESYNEQFF. The CDR3 DNA sequence: TGTGCCAGCAGCCGTGGGGCCGAATCCTACAATGAGCAGTTCTTC.

This clonotype came up many times. The V and J genes are TRBV15 and TRBJ1-1, with 9 bases aligning to TRBD1. V was clipped by 4 bases and J by 3 bases; unmatched bases: 3. Germline-derived CDR1 and CDR2 are LNHNV and YYDKDF (reference sequence). The CDR3 is 14 amino acids. The CDR3 loop reads CATSTGQGYTEAFF. The CDR3 nucleotides read TGTGCCACCAGCACGGGACAGGGATACACTGAAGCTTTCTTT.

This clonotype has at least ten counts. The chain carries TRBV7-9 and TRBJ2-1; 15 nucleotides align to TRBD2. The V gene's germline CDR1 is SEHNR and CDR2 FQNEAQ (reference sequence). The CDR3 consists of 17 residues. J lost 9 bases, V lost 3 bases, and 9 bases had no gene match. CDR3 residues: CASSLARTSGRAGEQFF. CDR3 in DNA: TGTGCCAGCAGCTTGGCCAGGACTAGCGGGAGGGCGGGTGAGCAGTTCTTC.

This clonotype was counted at least ten times. This chain uses TRBV5-1 with TRBJ2-1; 14 bases are shared with TRBD2. The CDR3 is made up of 15 amino acids. V trimming: 3 bases; J trimming: 8 bases; junction bases outside the gene matches: 4. Germline CDR1 and CDR2: SGHRS and YFSETQ. The CDR3 nucleotides are TGCGCCAGCAGCTGGGGACTAGCGGGAGACTATGAGCAGTTCTTC. Translating it yields CASSWGLAGDYEQFF.

The table lists this clonotype with many counts. The rearrangement joins TRBV5-1 to TRBJ1-1; TRBD1 is a possible D gene (6 bases). CDR1 and CDR2 from the germline V gene are SGHRS and YFSETQ. The CDR3 has 14 residues. Between the trimmed V and J ends, which lost 0 bases and 5 bases, there was a span of 11 bases. Written as DNA, the CDR3 is TGCGCCAGCAGCTTGGAGGGGGATCGGACTGAAGCTTTCTTT. Protein sequence: CASSLEGDRTEAFF.

This clonotype has at least ten counts. This sequence joins TRBV10-3 and TRBJ1-1; possibly TRBD1 for D (6 bases). CDR3 size: 15 residues. V was cut by 5 bases and J by 3 bases, with 16 bases left in between. Germline loops: CDR1 ENHRY, CDR2 SYGVKD. The CDR3 DNA follows: TGTGCCATCAGTTCGAGTTCAGGGGTCGACACTGAAGCTTTCTTT. This codes for CAISSSSGVDTEAFF.

At least ten counts were recorded for this clonotype. The CDR3 reads CASSHGLSRQETQYF. CDR3 nucleotide sequence: TGCGCCAGCAGCCACGGACTCAGCCGTCAAGAGACCCAGTACTTC. The chain joins TRBV4-3 to TRBJ2-5; a possible D gene is TRBD2 (5 bases). Germline V gives CDR1 LGHNA, CDR2 YSLEER. With 3 bases removed from V and 2 bases from J, the gap between germline ends came to 13 bases. This CDR3 spans 15 amino acids.

This clonotype was counted many times. V is TRBV7-2 and J is TRBJ2-6; 10 bases line up with TRBD1. V trimming: 6 bases; J trimming: 0 bases; junction bases outside the gene matches: 2. The CDR3 sequence is 16 residues long. Germline V gene data show CDR1 as SGHTA and CDR2 as FQGNSA. CDR3 amino acids: CASSGQGVSGANVLTF. CDR3 DNA sequence: TGTGCCAGCAGTGGACAGGGGGTCTCTGGGGCCAACGTCCTGACTTTC.

This clonotype was detected many times. V is TRBV20-1 and J is TRBJ1-1, with D unclear. The CDR3 is 13 amino acids. Germline-derived CDR1 and CDR2 are DFQATT and SNEGSKA (reference sequence). V gave up 3 bases and J gave up 1 base, with 9 bases separating them. The chain's CDR3 is CSASGGPNTEAFF. The CDR3 nucleotides are TGCAGTGCTAGTGGAGGCCCGAACACTGAAGCTTTCTTT.

This rearrangement joins TRBV11-1 to TRBJ2-5; D might be TRBD2 (5 bases). Germline CDR1 SGHAT, CDR2 FQDESV (reference sequence). The CDR3 length is 14 residues. Trimming stripped 6 bases from V and 5 bases from J, with 16 bases between. CDR3 coding DNA: TGTGCCAGCAGTTTAATACGGGGATCGGAGACCCAGTACTTC. As protein: CASSLIRGSETQYF.

This clonotype has just a few counts. The rearrangement uses TRBV7-6 and TRBJ2-2; D not certain. CDR3 length: 17 amino acids. The ends were cut back, 5 bases at V and 2 bases at J, with 18 bases in the middle. Looked up from germline, CDR1 is SGHVS and CDR2 is FNYEAQ. CDR3 sequence: CASSPGALRINTGELFF. CDR3 bases: TGTGCCAGCAGCCCAGGCGCATTGAGGATAAACACCGGGGAGCTGTTTTTT. Full variable domain (outside the CDR3, taken from reference TRBV7-6 and TRBJ2-2): GAGVSQSPRYKVTKRGQDVALRCDPISGHVSLYWYRQALGQGPEFLTYFNYEAQQDKSGLPNDRFSAERPEGSISTLTIQRTEQRDSAMYRCASSPGALRINTGELFFGEGSRLTVL.

This chain links TRBV27 with TRBJ1-6, with 10 bases identical to TRBD1. From germline, CDR1 is MNHEY and CDR2 SMNVEV (reference sequence). The ends lost 7 bases at V and 7 bases at J; junction bases unmatched: 7. The CDR3 covers 15 residues. The CDR3, as DNA: TGTGCCAGCACCCGGGACAGGGGCTGGAATTCACCCCTCCACTTT. Its protein product is CASTRDRGWNSPLHF.

V gene TRBV5-1 combines with J gene TRBJ2-5; TRBD1 matches 7 bases. The CDR3 covers 16 residues. Germline lookup yields CDR1 SGHRS and CDR2 YFSETQ. V trimming: 3 bases; J trimming: 0 bases; junction bases outside the gene matches: 8. The CDR3: CASSSGQVSDQETQYF. The CDR3 DNA reads as TGCGCCAGCAGCTCCGGACAGGTTTCGGACCAAGAGACCCAGTACTTC.

In regard to this clonotype: A much larger clone sits a single nucleotide away, making a read error possible. This is likely a read error, given that the CDR3 carries no conserved phenylalanine or tryptophan at its end. V gene TRBV27 combines with J gene TRBJ2-2, with unresolved D. Between the trimmed V and J ends, which lost 3 bases and 2 bases, there was a span of 7 bases. The CDR3 contains 14 residues. Germline CDR1 reads MNHEY; CDR2 reads SMNVEV (reference sequence). CDR3 region: CASSFQINTGELFI. CDR3 nucleotide sequence: TGTGCCAGCAGTTTTCAGATTAACACCGGGGAGCTGTTTATT.

In its sample, this clonotype was seen many times. V usage is TRBV5-1 and J usage is TRBJ2-2; possibly TRBD1 for D (6 bases). Germline V gene lookup returns CDR1 SGHRS and CDR2 YFSETQ. V lost 2 bases to trimming and J lost 8 bases, with 16 bases between them. The CDR3 length is 15 residues. The CDR3, as DNA: TGCGCCAGCAGCTTATTTCCCACAGGGACAGGGGAGCTGTTTTTT. It yields the protein CASSLFPTGTGELFF.

This sequence joins TRBV20-1 and TRBJ2-7, with 7 bases matching TRBD2. Germline V gene sequence: CDR1 DFQATT, CDR2 SNEGSKA (reference sequence). The CDR3 runs 13 residues. The CDR3: CTNFREVSYEQYF. In nucleotides, the CDR3 is TGCACCAACTTTCGGGAGGTCTCCTACGAGCAGTACTTC.

Only a few counts were recorded for this clonotype. The gene calls are TRBV27 and TRBJ1-1; tentatively, D is TRBD1 (6 bases). The CDR3 consists of 15 residues. Trimming stripped 6 bases from V and 4 bases from J, with 18 bases between. Germline loops: CDR1 MNHEY, CDR2 SMNVEV (reference sequence). CDR3 in amino acids: CASRPYQGIGTEAFF. CDR3 sequence (DNA): TGTGCCAGCAGGCCATATCAGGGGATAGGCACTGAAGCTTTCTTT.

This clonotype was recorded at least ten times. V gene TRBV7-9 combines with J gene TRBJ1-2; no definite D call. Germline loops: CDR1 SEHNR, CDR2 FQNEAQ (reference sequence). V lost 3 bases and J lost 0, with 11 bases in between. The CDR3 has 15 residues. CDR3 loop: CASSFRSPANYGYTF. CDR3 nucleotides: TGTGCCAGCAGCTTTAGGTCACCCGCTAACTATGGCTACACCTTC.

This clonotype was picked up many times. This sequence joins TRBV5-6 and TRBJ2-5; TRBD1 might be the D (6 bases). Per germline, CDR1 SGHDT and CDR2 YYEEEE. Trimming removed 6 bases at V and 4 bases at J, with 13 bases between. This CDR3 contains 13 residues. In DNA, the CDR3 is TGTGCCAGCATGGAACAGGGACGAGAGACCCAGTACTTC. Translated, it gives CASMEQGRETQYF.

This clonotype was seen many times. The CDR3 nucleotides are TGCAGCGTTTACAGGGTCTATGGCTACACCTTC. Translated, it gives CSVYRVYGYTF. The gene calls are TRBV29-1 and TRBJ1-2; possible D gene TRBD1, 6 bases. Germline V gene lookup returns CDR1 SQVTM and CDR2 ANQGSEA. This CDR3 contains 11 residues. V lost 5 bases, J lost 4 bases, and 8 bases lay in between.

This clonotype was counted a few times. V usage is TRBV5-5 and J usage is TRBJ2-7; no clear D gene. V shed 1 base and J shed 3 bases, with 11 bases lying between them. Germline V CDR1 and CDR2: SGHKS, YYEKEE (reference sequence). This CDR3 has 14 amino acids. CDR3 region: CASSLNSINYEQYF. The CDR3 DNA is TGTGCCAGCAGCTTGAACAGCATTAACTACGAGCAGTACTTC.

This clonotype has a count of ten or more. The rearrangement uses TRBV7-2 and TRBJ2-7; TRBD2 matches at 8 bases. Germline V gene data show CDR1 as SGHTA and CDR2 as FQGNSA. Trimming cost V 2 bases and J 0 bases; bases outside gene matches: 3. The CDR3 has 15 residues. The CDR3, as DNA: TGTGCCAGCAGCTTATCGGCGGGAGGCTCCTACGAGCAGTACTTC. Translation: CASSLSAGGSYEQYF.

This clonotype was recorded many times. The chain links TRBV6-6 to TRBJ1-2, with no clear D. The CDR3 spans 13 residues. The V and J ends lost 5 bases and 8 bases respectively, with 15 bases between them. Per the germline V gene, CDR1 is MNHNY and CDR2 is SVGAGI (reference sequence). The CDR3 bases are TGTGCCAGCAGTCGACTGGGCTCTTTGGGCTACACCTTC. Translating gives CASSRLGSLGYTF.

This clonotype was detected only a few times. DNA of the CDR3: TGTGCCAGCAGCAGCTGGACTAGCGGGGGGCCCCGGGGCTCCTACAATGAGCAGTTCTTC. As protein: CASSSWTSGGPRGSYNEQFF. The chain has TRBV11-1 and TRBJ2-1; TRBD2 matches 14 bases. This CDR3 region has 20 residues. Germline V lookup: CDR1 SGHAT, CDR2 FQDESV (reference sequence). V was pared by 5 bases and J by 0 bases, with 12 bases of the junction left unmatched.

This clonotype was seen repeatedly, ten times or more. The V gene is TRBV20-1, the J gene TRBJ1-1; D gene ambiguous. V gave up 0 bases and J gave up 9 bases, with 8 bases separating them. Germline values: CDR1 DFQATT, CDR2 SNEGSKA (reference sequence). The CDR3 length is 11 residues. CDR3 sequence reads: CSARERVKAFF. The CDR3 DNA sequence: TGCAGTGCTAGAGAACGGGTCAAAGCTTTCTTT.

This clonotype was counted between two and nine times. This chain uses TRBV6-1 with TRBJ2-2; D may be TRBD2 (6 bases). This CDR3 comprises 15 residues. V lost 3 bases and J 5 bases, leaving 13 bases between the germline ends. Germline CDR1 MNHNS, CDR2 SASEGT. The CDR3 loop is CASSDLSRGTGELFF. Here the CDR3 DNA reads TGTGCCAGCAGTGATCTCTCCCGGGGGACCGGGGAGCTGTTTTTT.

There are many counts of this clonotype. This chain connects TRBV20-1 to TRBJ2-1, with 7 bases aligning to TRBD2. In germline, CDR1 is DFQATT, CDR2 SNEGSKA (reference sequence). This CDR3 spans 15 amino acids. J was trimmed by 5 bases and V by 0 bases; bases with no gene match: 7. CDR3 sequence reads: CSARDLAGVNNEQFF. The CDR3 DNA reads as TGCAGTGCTAGAGATTTGGCGGGGGTGAACAATGAGCAGTTCTTC.

This clonotype was found many times. V is TRBV29-1 and J is TRBJ1-2; D uncertain. From germline, CDR1 is SQVTM and CDR2 ANQGSEA. This CDR3 spans 15 amino acids. Trimming took 1 base from V and 4 from J, leaving 16 bases between them. The CDR3: CSVEAWKTQSYGYTF. The CDR3 coding sequence is TGCAGCGTTGAAGCTTGGAAAACGCAGTCCTATGGCTACACCTTC.

Many counts were recorded for this clonotype. The chain links TRBV29-1 to TRBJ2-2; D possibly corresponds to TRBD1 (6 bases). In germline, CDR1 is SQVTM, CDR2 ANQGSEA. The V end lost 7 bases, the J end lost 7 bases, and 13 bases lay between the germline ends. The CDR3 sequence is 12 residues long. The CDR3 sequence is CSANTGFGELFF. Written as DNA, the CDR3 is TGCAGCGCCAACACAGGGTTCGGGGAGCTGTTTTTT.

In this sample, this clonotype turned up a few times. The chain combines TRBV12-3 or TRBV12-4 with TRBJ1-1, with a tentative D call TRBD1 (5 bases). This CDR3 is 14 amino acids long. The V gene lost 8 bases and the J gene lost 4 bases, with 17 bases spanning the gap. The CDR3 nucleotides are TGTGCCAGCCGATTTGGGGCGGAAGTCACTGAAGCTTTCTTT. This translates into CASRFGAEVTEAFF.